This T cell receptor (beta chain) was documented in a study of T cell responses to AZD1222 COVID-19 vaccine. Study-level points and caveats: In all cases, repertoires were sampled only after the peak T cell response.

Profiling relied on immunoSEQ multiplex PCR, and the TCRdb table lists in-frame clones only, not all of them. In the table there are 90,000 to 150,000 clones, 88% of which are singletons. A word on this clone: Its antigen is unidentified.

Germline values: CDR1 SGDLS, CDR2 YYNGEE. CDR3 length equals 14 residues. V lost 0 bases to trimming and J lost 4 bases, with 7 bases between them. The chain is built from TRBV9 and TRBJ2-2; D ambiguous. This sequence was found in an adult in good health. The source material was peripheral blood, sampled on day 0 of AZD1222 vaccination. The CDR3 protein is CASSVDPGTGELFF. The DNA of the CDR3 is TGTGCCAGCAGCGTAGACCCAGGCACCGGGGAGCTGTTTTTT. The entire variable domain, with the rest obtained from reference TRBV9 and TRBJ2-2, is as follows: DSGVTQTPKHLITATGQRVTLRCSPRSGDLSVYWYQQSLDQGLQFLIQYYNGEERAKGNILERFSAQQFPDLHSELNLSSLELGDSALYFCASSVDPGTGELFFGEGSRLTVL.